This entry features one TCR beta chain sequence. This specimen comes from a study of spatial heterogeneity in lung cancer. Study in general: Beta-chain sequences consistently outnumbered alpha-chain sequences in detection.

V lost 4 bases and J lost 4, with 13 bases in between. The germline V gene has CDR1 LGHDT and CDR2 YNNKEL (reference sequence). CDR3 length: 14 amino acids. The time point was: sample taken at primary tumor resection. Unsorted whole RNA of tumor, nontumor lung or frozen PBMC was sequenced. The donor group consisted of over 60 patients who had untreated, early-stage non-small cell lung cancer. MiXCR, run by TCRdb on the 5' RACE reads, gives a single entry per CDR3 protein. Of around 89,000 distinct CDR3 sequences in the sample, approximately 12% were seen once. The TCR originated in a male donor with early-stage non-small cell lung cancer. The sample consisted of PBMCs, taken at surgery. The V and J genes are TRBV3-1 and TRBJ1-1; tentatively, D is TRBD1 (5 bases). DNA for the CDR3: TGTGCCAGCAGCCCCCCGTGGGGGGGCACTGAAGCTTTCTTT. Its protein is CASSPPWGGTEAFF.